This record looks at one T cell receptor beta chain sequence and its context. Antigen unknown. Preparation of the TCRbeta library used unique molecular identifiers. In TCRdb, the PCR reads were re-called with MiXCR into one record per CDR3 protein. The top ten hold about 41% of the sample, which has 300,000 to 350,000 distinct CDR3 sequences, about 16% seen once. The record originates from a study of T-cell reconstitution after alpha-beta-depleted transplantation in children. V lost 4 bases, J lost 0 bases, and 10 bases lay in between. CDR1 MNHEY and CDR2 SVGEGT come from the germline V gene. The CDR3 extends over 14 amino acids. The study, taken as a whole, reports: Some patients' high day-60 TCRbeta diversity was attributed to recipient cells surviving conditioning. Among T cells one year after transplant, newly produced cells accounted for most counts and diversity.

Sequencing used PBMCs, mostly from graft donor cells, obtained 360 days after TCRalphabeta/CD19-depleted stem cell transplant. This rearrangement joins TRBV6-2 or TRBV6-3 to TRBJ2-7; a possible D gene is TRBD2 (6 bases). The receptor's source is a male patient aged 2 to 9 who had a stem cell transplant for acute lymphoblastic leukemia, so the T cells may come from the graft donor. The CDR3 region has the DNA TGTGCCAGCAGTTTCGGAGGGGACTCCTACGAGCAGTACTTC. This sequence encodes CASSFGGDSYEQYF.